This TCR beta chain was profiled in a study of cytomegalovirus exposure and HLA in healthy donors. Concerning this clone itself: Antigen: not known.

Broader study findings: In terms of immune exposure information, only CMV serostatus was available. In a later analysis, CMV-associated beta chains were mostly HLA-associated, it appeared.

The germline V gene has CDR1 SGHRS and CDR2 YFSETQ. The CDR3 length is 16 residues. Trimming pared 6 bases from V and 1 base from J, leaving 14 bases between. The PCR employed 60 Vbeta primers together with 13 Jbeta primers. This table comes from immunoSEQ multiplex PCR, and its TCRdb copy is limited to in-frame clones, with some not included. Seen here are roughly 120,000 clones, over 70% observed once, and the top ten hold 1.6%. This sequence originates from a woman aged 18-35 years in good health and CMV-seronegative. The sample consisted of PBMCs. This rearrangement joins TRBV5-1 to TRBJ2-6, with D possibly being TRBD2 (5 bases). The CDR3 DNA is TGCGCCAGCACCAGCTGGGGAGTATCTGGGGCCAACGTCCTGACTTTC. Amino acids: CASTSWGVSGANVLTF.